This T cell receptor beta chain was obtained from a study of vaccination effects on CD4 cells after COVID-19 (dated by TCRdb to between 2022 and 2023). At the level of the whole study: Each participant got two doses of an mRNA SARS-CoV-2 vaccine, either BNT162b2 or mRNA-1273. Pre-vaccine samples from two convalescent patients were drawn 16 days and one week before the first dose, 142 and 148 days after COVID-19 diagnosis. In both COVID-19 convalescent patients and infection-naive vaccine recipients, the study compared SARS-CoV-2 spike-specific CD4+ TCR repertoires from before mRNA vaccination with those from after it. A total of 10 COVID-19 convalescent patients and several SARS-CoV-2-naive healthy vaccine recipients were included in the full study. In the study, cultures from other donors were sequenced using the Oncomine TCR Beta short-read assay on an Illumina iSeq 100. Broader findings and caveats from the paper: Both infection-induced and vaccine-induced clones contracted markedly at late post-vaccination timepoints, which is consistent with waning T cell responses. Limitations of the study were the small number of convalescent patients and the absence of early post-infection timepoints. In convalescent patients, the post-vaccine spike-reactive repertoire consisted mainly of new vaccine-induced clones, largely distinct from infection-induced clones.

With respect to this clone: No antigen is known for it. It has no much larger one-base neighbor in the sample; base qualities were not kept.

In the ViraFEST assay, PBMC were stimulated with viral peptide pools, and TCR sequencing was then used to find antigen-specific CD4+ T cell clonotypes based on their expansion. After less than eleven days of culture, CD4+ T cells were isolated with the EasySep CD4+ T cell isolation kit. Convalescent patients had PCR-confirmed SARS-CoV-2 infection between March and December 2020, before Alpha, Beta and Delta variants emerged in the United States. Roughly 1.9 million PBMC per well were cultured with approximately 10 ug/ml peptides in IMDM containing about 5% human AB serum, about 9 IU/ml IL-2 and gentamicin. Half of the culture medium was replaced with fresh IL-2-containing medium on days 3 and 7. Unless noted otherwise, every peptide stimulation condition was cultured in triplicate wells. PBMC were separated from whole blood using Ficoll-Paque Plus gradient centrifugation and were then either cryopreserved at -140C or used fresh. The overlapping peptide pools covered the spike proteins of SARS-CoV-2 as well as those of the common cold coronaviruses HCoV-NL63, HCoV-OC43 and HCoV-229E. Genomic DNA was extracted from cultured CD4+ T cells with the QIAamp micro DNA kit.

Receptor amplification or capture employed the immunoSEQ multiplex PCR assay. DNA from the cultured, isolated CD4+ T cells was subjected to TCR beta CDR3 sequencing. Under the source paper's analysis protocol: The analysis removed non-productive TCR sequences, trimmed reads to the CDR3 region, and retained only CDR3s that were 7 or more amino acids long. The MANAFEST web app was used to identify antigen-specific clonotypes by comparing expansion in peptide wells with expansion in reference cultures. To count as positive, a clone had to show expansion at FDR<0.05 compared with the reference and with all other wells, an odds ratio above 5, and a frequency above 0.1% in two replicate wells. Cross-reactive clonotypes were defined as significantly expanded in SARS-CoV-2 spike wells and in at least one common cold coronavirus spike condition. Levenshtein distance calculated with the stringdist R package was used to assess CDR3 similarity, and unrooted trees were constructed with ape in R 3.6.1. Entries here come from immuneACCESS through TCRdb and include only in-frame sequences with V and J called. Some clones fail to appear in such tables; in the studies checked, an unresolved V gene covers under half of the shortfall, and the cause of the remainder is unknown. V and J calls and clone size are given by that table; D and trimming were obtained from the DNA. A total of more than 20,000 clones appear in this sample, approximately 80% of them only once. The biggest ten clones account for about 19% of the sample.

V gives up 1 base and J gives up 0 bases, and the segment between their germline ends measures 4 bases. The germline V gene (reference sequence) sets CDR1 to LNHNV and CDR2 to YYDKDF. The CDR3 has 14 amino acids, counting the end cysteine and phenylalanine. The read is trimmed to its CDR3 DNA, 42 bases read in frame from base 1. The starting material was CD4+ T cells from PBMCs cultured with HCoV-NL63 spike peptides, obtained before COVID-19 vaccination. The intended sense of this specimen's cell subset or site label: HCoV-NL63 spike overlapping peptide pool stimulation. Recombination joined TRBV15 with TRBJ1-3, with the D gene call left open. The clonotype originates from a human donor who had a prior SARS-CoV-2 infection. CDR3 region: CATSRVGSGNTIYF. The bases read TGTGCCACCAGCAGAGTGGGCTCTGGAAACACCATATATTTT.